Presented here are 15 T cell receptor beta chains from one specimen sequenced in a study of cytomegalovirus exposure and HLA in healthy donors. Primers included in the PCR were 60 Vbeta and 13 Jbeta primers. The data were produced by immunoSEQ multiplex PCR, yet TCRdb's version contains in-frame clones alone and is incomplete. The profile shows about 91,000 clones, about two thirds of them singletons. Sequencing used PBMCs. Source of these receptors: a female donor in good health and CMV-seronegative.

The V call is TRBV2, the J call TRBJ2-7; TRBD1 is a possible D gene (5 bases). The CDR3 totals 15 residues. Germline V lookup: CDR1 SNHLY, CDR2 FYNNEI. V lost 0 bases and J lost 1, with 10 bases in between. The CDR3 DNA follows: TGTGCCAGCAGTGAAGCGGGAAGGGGTTCCTACGAGCAGTACTTC. Translation: CASSEAGRGSYEQYF.

The chain combines TRBV6-5 with TRBJ1-3; D remains ambiguous. The V end lost 3 bases, the J end lost 4 bases, and 13 bases lay between the germline ends. CDR3 length: 15 amino acids. Germline V lookup: CDR1 MNHEY, CDR2 SVGAGI. Here the CDR3 reads CASSYGWRRGNTIYF. The CDR3 DNA follows: TGTGCCAGCAGTTATGGCTGGCGGCGGGGAAACACCATATATTTT.

The chain uses TRBV5-4 and TRBJ2-3; 9 nucleotides align to TRBD2. The V segment lost 1 base and the J segment 2 bases; nucleotides outside the gene matches: 2. Looked up from germline, CDR1 is SGHNT and CDR2 is YYREEE (reference sequence). The CDR3 runs 15 residues. DNA of the CDR3: TGTGCCAGCAGCTTGCGCGGGAGGGTCACAGATACGCAGTATTTT. Protein sequence: CASSLRGRVTDTQYF.

Concerning this clone itself: Other DNA sequences of this sample code for an identical CDR3. V usage is TRBV5-1 and J usage is TRBJ2-5; D may be TRBD1 (5 bases). The CDR3 contains 14 residues. Germline CDR1 is SGHRS and CDR2 is YFSETQ. Trimming stripped 0 bases from V and 2 bases from J, with 8 bases between. CDR3 in amino acids: CASSLGGTQETQYF. DNA of the CDR3: TGCGCCAGCAGCTTGGGGGGCACACAAGAGACCCAGTACTTC. The whole variable domain, filled in from reference TRBV5-1 and TRBJ2-5, reads KAGVTQTPRYLIKTRGQQVTLSCSPISGHRSVSWYQQTPGQGLQFLFEYFSETQRNKGNFPGRFSGRQFSNSRSEMNVSTLELGDSALYLCASSLGGTQETQYFGPGTRLLVL.

V is TRBV28 and J is TRBJ1-5; the D gene is possibly TRBD1 (5 bases). Germline V lookup: CDR1 MDHEN, CDR2 SYDVKM. The CDR3 length is 13 residues. V lost 5 bases and J 7 bases, leaving 12 bases between the germline ends. Here the CDR3 DNA reads TGTGCCAGCAGTCTTCAGGGTTACCAGCCCCAGCATTTT. This gives the protein CASSLQGYQPQHF. The complete variable domain, with remaining parts taken from reference TRBV28 and TRBJ1-5, reads DVKVTQSSRYLVKRTGEKVFLECVQDMDHENMFWYRQDPGLGLRLIYFSYDVKMKEKGDIPEGYSVSREKKERFSLILESASTNQTSMYLCASSLQGYQPQHFGDGTRLSIL.

This chain uses TRBV5-4 with TRBJ2-7; 8 bases fit TRBD1. Trimming cost V 4 bases and J 2 bases; bases outside gene matches: 11. The CDR3 is 16 residues long. Germline CDR1 reads SGHNT; CDR2 reads YYREEE (reference sequence). The CDR3: CASSPRQGRATYEQYF. The CDR3 DNA reads TGTGCCAGCAGCCCACGACAGGGGCGGGCGACCTACGAGCAGTACTTC.

In this sample, this clone turned up once. The rearrangement uses TRBV7-2 and TRBJ2-5, with 11 bases that match TRBD2. In germline, CDR1 is SGHTA, CDR2 FQGNSA. The CDR3 has 15 residues. The ends lost 6 bases at V and 5 bases at J; junction bases unmatched: 8. Here the CDR3 DNA reads TGTGCCAGCAGTAGCGGGGGGGCCCTCGGGGAGACCCAGTACTTC. Translating it yields CASSSGGALGETQYF.

Of note for this clone: Its ends do not fully match the called genes, so a read error is possible. The rearrangement links TRBV25-1 to TRBJ2-2; D uncertain. In germline, CDR1 is MGHDK, CDR2 SYGVNS. The CDR3 is 17 residues long. The CDR3 nucleotides read TGTGACAGCAGCGAACAAAGAGGAGAATTAAACACCGGGGAGCTGTTTTTT. The encoded protein is CDSSEQRGELNTGELFF. Complete variable domain (other parts from reference TRBV25-1 and TRBJ2-2): EADIYQTPRYLVIGTGKKITLECSQTMGHDKMYWYQQDPGMELHLIHYSYGVNSTEKGDLSSESTVSRIRTEHFPLTLESARPSHTSQYLCDSSEQRGELNTGELFFGEGSRLTVL.

The V call is TRBV30, the J call TRBJ1-2; perhaps TRBD1 as D (5 bases). Germline CDR1 and CDR2: GTSNPN and SVGIG (reference sequence). The CDR3 loop spans 14 amino acids. Trimming pared 2 bases from V and 7 bases from J, leaving 17 bases between. CDR3 amino acids: CAWSMGGTDGGYTF. In DNA form, the CDR3 reads TGTGCCTGGAGTATGGGGGGGACGGACGGTGGCTACACCTTC.

The rearrangement uses TRBV28 and TRBJ1-2; weak D call: TRBD1 (5 bases). V dropped 1 base and J dropped 3 bases, with 18 bases sitting between them. Germline CDR1 reads MDHEN; CDR2 reads SYDVKM. The CDR3 spans 17 residues. In DNA, the CDR3 is TGTGCCAGCAGTTTATTTTTTGAGGGGAGGGGAGACTATGGCTACACCTTC. Translating it yields CASSLFFEGRGDYGYTF.

This chain links TRBV4-3 with TRBJ1-1, with 11 nucleotides matching TRBD1. The CDR3 contains 17 residues. Germline V gene lookup returns CDR1 LGHNA and CDR2 YSLEER. V lost 2 bases and J lost 3; bases outside the gene matches: 8. The CDR3, as DNA: TGCGCCAGCAGCCAACGCGCCGGGACAGGGGGGCACACTGAAGCTTTCTTT. This encodes CASSQRAGTGGHTEAFF.

The chain links TRBV7-9 to TRBJ2-3, with TRBD1 matching over 10 bases. The germline gives CDR1 SEHNR, CDR2 FQNEAQ (reference sequence). Trimming removed 5 bases from V and 2 bases from J; junction bases left unmatched: 4. CDR3 length: 15 amino acids. The CDR3 is CASSPGTGDTDTQYF. The CDR3 coding sequence is TGTGCCAGCAGCCCCGGGACAGGGGACACAGATACGCAGTATTTT.

The J gene is TRBJ2-1, the V gene TRBV27; 11 bases match TRBD2. V lost 6 bases, J lost 4 bases, and 8 bases stayed unmatched. The germline V gene has CDR1 MNHEY and CDR2 SMNVEV (reference sequence). The CDR3 loop spans 16 amino acids. Written as DNA, the CDR3 is TGTGCCAGCAGCCCCGGGACTAGCGGACAGTACAATGAGCAGTTCTTC. Translation: CASSPGTSGQYNEQFF.

The count of this clone is one. V usage is TRBV7-2 and J usage is TRBJ2-2; 8 positions match TRBD2. This CDR3 region has 15 residues. V trimming: 6 bases; J trimming: 6 bases; junction bases outside the gene matches: 9. In germline, CDR1 is SGHTA, CDR2 FQGNSA. The CDR3 reads CASRQELAGAGELFF. CDR3 DNA sequence: TGTGCCAGCAGACAGGAGCTAGCGGGCGCCGGGGAGCTGTTTTTT.

This chain uses TRBV21-1 with TRBJ2-5; TRBD2, the table's D call, was not compared with the DNA. With the DNA end fitting TRBJ2-7 better, the J assignment may be wrong. TRBV21-1 has pseudogene status. The length of the CDR3 is 14 residues. For the CDR3, the DNA is TGTGCCAGCAGCAAAGCCGTCGGTTCCTACGAGCAGTACTTC. Encoded protein: CASSKAVGSYEQYF.